The 3 T cell receptor beta chains below were found in one sample sequenced in a study of blood T cell repertoires in COVID-19. The protocol was immunoSEQ multiplex PCR, while the TCRdb copy is restricted to in-frame clones and leaves out a portion. The table lists approximately 210,000 clones, approximately 82% of them singletons. Input material: peripheral blood. The receptor source for this set is a man aged 50-59 years with active or convalescent COVID-19.

The rearrangement uses TRBV19 and TRBJ1-2; 7 bases line up with TRBD1. Unmatched junction bases numbered 8, after V lost 7 bases and J lost 3 bases. In germline, CDR1 is LNHDA, CDR2 SQIVND (reference sequence). The CDR3 is 14 amino acids. CDR3 amino acids: CASTQGGRDYGYTF. In DNA form, the CDR3 reads TGTGCCAGTACCCAAGGGGGCAGGGACTATGGCTACACCTTC.

The chain combines TRBV9 with TRBJ2-7; 7 bases align to TRBD2. There are 15 residues in the CDR3. V dropped 0 bases and J dropped 2; count of bases not matched to a gene: 5. CDR1 SGDLS and CDR2 YYNGEE come from the germline V gene. CDR3 protein: CASSVGLAAPYEQYF. CDR3 in DNA: TGTGCCAGCAGCGTAGGGCTAGCGGCCCCCTACGAGCAGTACTTC.

This clone was picked up one time. V usage is TRBV5-1 and J usage is TRBJ2-7, with unresolved D. The CDR3 totals 14 residues. V lost 4 bases and J lost 0, with 11 bases in between. The germline V gene encodes CDR1 SGHRS and CDR2 YFSETQ. DNA for the CDR3: TGCGCCAGCAGCACCGCGACTCGCTCCTACGAGCAGTACTTC. Protein sequence: CASSTATRSYEQYF.